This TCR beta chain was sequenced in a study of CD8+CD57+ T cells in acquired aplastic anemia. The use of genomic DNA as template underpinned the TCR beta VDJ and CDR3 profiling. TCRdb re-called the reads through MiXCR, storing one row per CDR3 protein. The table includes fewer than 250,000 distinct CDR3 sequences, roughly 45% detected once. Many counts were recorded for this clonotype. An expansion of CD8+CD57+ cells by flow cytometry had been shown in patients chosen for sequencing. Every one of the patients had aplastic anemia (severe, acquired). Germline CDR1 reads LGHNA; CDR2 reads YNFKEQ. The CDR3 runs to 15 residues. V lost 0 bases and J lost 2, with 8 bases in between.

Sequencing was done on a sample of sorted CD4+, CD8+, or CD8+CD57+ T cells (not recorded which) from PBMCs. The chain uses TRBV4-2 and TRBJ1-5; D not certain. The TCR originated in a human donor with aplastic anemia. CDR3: CASSQEPKGNQPQHF. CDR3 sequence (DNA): TGTGCCAGCAGCCAAGAGCCAAAGGGCAATCAGCCCCAGCATTTT.